These 8 T cell receptor beta chains came from one sample sequenced in a study of human T cells and chemical hapten exposure. Described time point: patch test 2, 6 weeks after DPC sensitization. Treatment described: therapeutic diphenylcyclopropenone sensitization with weekly scalp DPC. Each CDR3 protein gets one entry after TCRdb re-called the RACE reads with MiXCR. The table records about 140,000 distinct CDR3 sequences, 12% of them present only once. The sample consisted of whole blood, taken in connection with sensitization to the hapten diphenylcyclopropenone (DPC). The receptors derive from a woman in her forties or fifties with alopecia areata. Some clones in this sample may be carry-over from other donors' samples.

The chain links TRBV6-4 to TRBJ2-5; no definite D call. CDR3 length equals 14 residues. Germline-derived CDR1 and CDR2 are MRHNA and SNTAGT. With 7 bases removed from V and 0 bases from J, the gap between germline ends came to 12 bases. As DNA, the CDR3 is TGTGCCAGCACCTATCGATCCCACCAAGAGACCCAGTACTTC. Protein: CASTYRSHQETQYF.

This clonotype was recorded at least ten times. The genes are TRBV29-1 and TRBJ2-2; 8 nucleotides agree with TRBD1. Germline V gene data show CDR1 as SQVTM and CDR2 as ANQGSEA. The trim removed 3 bases at V and 5 bases at J, leaving 8 bases unmatched. The CDR3 consists of 15 residues. The CDR3 reads CSVDLSRGLTGELFF. The CDR3 bases are TGCAGCGTTGATCTTTCCAGGGGGCTGACCGGGGAGCTGTTTTTT.

The chain joins TRBV29-1 to TRBJ1-2; D is uncertain. Trimming cost V 6 bases and J 0 bases, with 11 bases left between them. The CDR3 extends over 13 amino acids. The germline V gene encodes CDR1 SQVTM and CDR2 ANQGSEA. CDR3 sequence reads: CSVAEPTNYGYTF. CDR3 nucleotides: TGCAGCGTGGCAGAGCCAACTAACTATGGCTACACCTTC.

V and J are TRBV7-9 and TRBJ2-7; 9 bases fit TRBD1. CDR3 length: 16 residues. The junction had 8 bases not matched to a gene; V was cut back by 5 bases and J by 0 bases. Germline V gene data show CDR1 as SEHNR and CDR2 as FQNEAQ (reference sequence). The CDR3 DNA sequence: TGTGCCAGCAGCCCATCCCGGGACAGGGCCTCCTACGAGCAGTACTTC. Residues: CASSPSRDRASYEQYF.

There are a few counts of this clonotype. This rearrangement joins TRBV28 to TRBJ1-2; 9 bases line up with TRBD1. V lost 5 bases, J lost 8 bases, and 6 bases stayed unmatched. The CDR3 length is 13 residues. CDR1 and CDR2 from the germline V gene are MDHEN and SYDVKM. Here the CDR3 DNA reads TGTGCCAGCAGTCTGGGACAGGGTCGCGGCTACACCTTC. This encodes CASSLGQGRGYTF.

This clonotype was counted a few times. This chain joins TRBV28 and TRBJ2-7; D might be TRBD2 (6 bases). The CDR3 is 19 residues long. V gave up 5 bases and J gave up 0 bases, with 26 bases separating them. Germline V CDR1 and CDR2: MDHEN, SYDVKM. In DNA form, the CDR3 reads TGTGCCAGCAGTCCCTCTAGGCCGCCGGTGAGCGGGTTCTCCTACGAGCAGTACTTC. The encoded protein is CASSPSRPPVSGFSYEQYF.

V and J are TRBV28 and TRBJ2-1; 10 nucleotides match TRBD2. Germline trimming cut 6 bases from V and 2 bases from J; bases unmatched to any gene: 4. Germline CDR1 and CDR2: MDHEN and SYDVKM. This CDR3 has 15 amino acids. Here the CDR3 reads CASSGAGGAYNEQFF. In DNA form, the CDR3 reads TGTGCCAGCAGCGGAGCGGGAGGGGCCTACAATGAGCAGTTCTTC.

This sequence joins TRBV11-1 and TRBJ2-7; 9 nucleotides align to TRBD1. Germline lookup yields CDR1 SGHAT and CDR2 FQDESV (reference sequence). J gave up 5 bases and V 4 bases, and 9 bases lay outside the gene matches. The CDR3 runs 15 residues. The DNA for the CDR3 is TGTGCCAGCAGCTCCAACCGGGACAGGGTACACGAGCAGTACTTC. Residues: CASSSNRDRVHEQYF.